Presented here are 21 T cell receptor beta chains from one specimen sequenced in a study of T cells after somatic rescue of genetic block. TCRdb keeps only in-frame clones here, not all; method: immunoSEQ multiplex PCR. The sample has 55,000 to 75,000 clones; 92% are singletons. Sequencing was done on a sample of peripheral blood mononuclear cells (PBMCs). These receptors all stem from a man between 40 and 49 years old.

V usage is TRBV5-8 and J usage is TRBJ2-5; D is possibly TRBD2 (6 bases). There are 13 residues in the CDR3. Trimming took off 8 bases at V and 5 bases at J, with 16 bases between the two ends. Germline V gene data show CDR1 as SGHTS and CDR2 as YDEGEE. CDR3 sequence: CASRQAGSETQYF. In DNA form, the CDR3 reads TGTGCCAGTAGGCAGGCGGGGTCGGAGACCCAGTACTTC.

The V call is TRBV5-1, the J call TRBJ1-4; D ambiguous. The CDR3 sequence is 15 residues long. Per germline, CDR1 SGHRS and CDR2 YFSETQ. Between the trimmed V and J ends, which lost 0 bases and 0 bases, there was a span of 6 bases. As DNA, the CDR3 is TGCGCCAGCAGCTTGGCGGATGCAACTAATGAAAAACTGTTTTTT. Translation: CASSLADATNEKLFF.

J is TRBJ1-1 and V is TRBV5-1, with D perhaps TRBD1 (5 bases). Trimming took 2 bases from V and 3 from J, leaving 11 bases between them. The CDR3 runs to 14 residues. Germline CDR1 reads SGHRS; CDR2 reads YFSETQ. The DNA for the CDR3 is TGCGCCAGCAGCTTTATGAAGGGGCACACTGAAGCTTTCTTT. It translates to CASSFMKGHTEAFF.

The chain carries TRBV6-1 and TRBJ2-2; TRBD1 agrees at 8 bases. CDR3 size: 14 residues. Per germline, CDR1 MNHNS and CDR2 SASEGT. V trimming: 4 bases; J trimming: 6 bases; junction bases outside the gene matches: 4. The CDR3 loop is CASSGTGLAGELFF. In nucleotides, the CDR3 is TGTGCCAGCAGTGGGACAGGGTTGGCCGGGGAGCTGTTTTTT.

CDR3 protein: CASTTPGIYGYTF. The DNA of the CDR3 is TGTGCCAGCACCACCCCCGGGATTTATGGCTACACCTTC. V and J are TRBV7-9 and TRBJ1-2, with unresolved D. The CDR3 has 13 amino acids. Trimming pared 7 bases from V and 5 bases from J, leaving 14 bases between. Germline lookup yields CDR1 SEHNR and CDR2 FQNEAQ (reference sequence).

The J gene is TRBJ2-5, the V gene TRBV6-5; TRBD2 agrees at 9 bases. Germline loops: CDR1 MNHEY, CDR2 SVGAGI. The CDR3 totals 12 residues. J lost 4 bases, V lost 6 bases, and 0 bases had no gene match. The CDR3 reads CASRTSGETQYF. CDR3 nucleotide sequence: TGTGCCAGCAGGACTAGCGGAGAGACCCAGTACTTC.

This chain joins TRBV7-8 and TRBJ2-1; 8 bases align to TRBD2. Germline V gene data show CDR1 as SGHVS and CDR2 as FQNEAQ. V trimming: 4 bases; J trimming: 6 bases; junction bases outside the gene matches: 8. This CDR3 spans 15 amino acids. CDR3 DNA sequence: TGTGCCAGCAGCTCGACTAGCGTTCGAAGCAATGAGCAGTTCTTC. It encodes CASSSTSVRSNEQFF.

This clone was recorded only once. The genes are TRBV10-1 and TRBJ1-1, with D possibly TRBD1 on 5 matching bases. V was clipped by 4 bases and J by 0 bases, with 12 bases between them. The germline CDR1 and CDR2 sequences are WNHNN and SYGVQD (reference sequence). The CDR3 is made up of 15 amino acids. CDR3 amino acids: CASSAGRRLNTEAFF. For the CDR3, the DNA is TGCGCCAGCAGTGCGGGACGGAGATTGAACACTGAAGCTTTCTTT.

This clone was detected only a few times. This specimen includes other DNA sequences encoding the same CDR3. The chain couples TRBV4-2 to TRBJ1-1; 7 nucleotides align to TRBD1. V was clipped by 2 bases and J by 7 bases; unmatched bases: 1. There are 12 residues in the CDR3. CDR1 is LGHNA, CDR2 YNFKEQ, per germline. CDR3 loop: CASSQNRGEAFF. The CDR3 region has the DNA TGTGCCAGCAGCCAAAACAGGGGTGAAGCTTTCTTT.

The V gene is TRBV7-3, the J gene TRBJ2-2; D ambiguous. The V gene lost 3 bases and the J gene lost 1 base, with 9 bases spanning the gap. The germline V gene has CDR1 SGHTA and CDR2 FQGTGA. The CDR3 loop spans 15 amino acids. Written as DNA, the CDR3 is TGTGCCAGCAGCTTGGGTCTCGGGAACACCGGGGAGCTGTTTTTT. Amino acid sequence: CASSLGLGNTGELFF.

V gene TRBV5-6 combines with J gene TRBJ1-2; 8 bases line up with TRBD1. Germline lookup yields CDR1 SGHDT and CDR2 YYEEEE. The CDR3 is made up of 15 amino acids. Unmatched junction bases numbered 8, after V lost 2 bases and J lost 5 bases. CDR3 region: CASSFEQGDSYGYTF. For the CDR3, the DNA is TGTGCCAGCAGCTTCGAACAGGGGGATTCTTATGGCTACACCTTC.

The chain couples TRBV7-9 to TRBJ2-7; no clear D. The germline V gene encodes CDR1 SEHNR and CDR2 FQNEAQ (reference sequence). The CDR3 runs 13 residues. V was cut by 1 base and J by 2 bases, with 6 bases left in between. The CDR3 is CASSLDGPYEQYF. CDR3 sequence (DNA): TGTGCCAGCAGCTTAGACGGACCCTACGAGCAGTACTTC.

The chain uses TRBV11-2 and TRBJ2-1; 9 bases align to TRBD2. This CDR3 is built from 15 residues. Germline CDR1 reads SGHAT; CDR2 reads FQNNGV. The J segment lost 4 bases and the V segment lost 0 bases, leaving 1 base of the junction unmatched. CDR3 bases: TGTGCCAGCAGCTTAGACCTAGCGGGATACAATGAGCAGTTCTTC. It codes for CASSLDLAGYNEQFF.

This clone was observed once. This chain uses TRBV4-3 with TRBJ2-1, with 10 nucleotides matching TRBD1. CDR1 LGHNA and CDR2 YSLEER come from the germline V gene. The V and J ends lost 3 bases and 9 bases, in that order; junction bases with no gene match: 8. CDR3 length: 15 residues. The CDR3 loop reads CASSHTGTGDGEQFF. CDR3 DNA: TGCGCCAGCAGCCATACCGGGACAGGGGATGGTGAGCAGTTCTTC.

This chain connects TRBV29-1 to TRBJ2-3; 9 bases match TRBD2. CDR3 size: 13 residues. Germline loops: CDR1 SQVTM, CDR2 ANQGSEA. V shed 7 bases, J shed 6 bases, and the junction held 8 bases outside the gene matches. CDR3 nucleotide sequence: TGCAGCGCTCGGAGCGGGGGGTTGGATACGCAGTATTTT. Residues: CSARSGGLDTQYF.

The chain employs TRBV18 and TRBJ2-3, with 12 positions matching TRBD2. Trimming cost V 4 bases and J 3 bases; bases outside gene matches: 5. Germline loops: CDR1 KGHSH, CDR2 LQKENI. The CDR3 is made up of 16 amino acids. As DNA, the CDR3 is TGTGCCAGCTCACTGACTAGCGGGGGTTTGACAGATACGCAGTATTTT. It specifies CASSLTSGGLTDTQYF.

The chain uses TRBV6-5 and TRBJ2-7, with 10 nucleotides matching TRBD2. Per the germline V gene, CDR1 is MNHEY and CDR2 is SVGAGI. V dropped 5 bases and J dropped 2; count of bases not matched to a gene: 3. The CDR3 has 14 residues. CDR3 amino acids: CASSVAGGTYEQYF. The CDR3 DNA sequence: TGTGCCAGCAGTGTAGCGGGGGGTACCTACGAGCAGTACTTC.

The J gene is TRBJ1-1, the V gene TRBV5-4; perhaps TRBD1 as D (6 bases). This CDR3 contains 15 residues. V shed 5 bases and J shed 0 bases, with 14 bases lying between them. From germline, CDR1 is SGHNT and CDR2 YYREEE (reference sequence). DNA for the CDR3: TGTGCCAGCAGGCCCCGGGACACCCTGAACACTGAAGCTTTCTTT. Its protein is CASRPRDTLNTEAFF.

This clone appeared a single time. The chain has TRBV4-1 and TRBJ2-7, with D tentatively TRBD1 (6 bases). V lost 1 base to trimming and J lost 0 bases, with 13 bases between them. The germline V gene has CDR1 MGHRA and CDR2 YSYEKL. There are 16 residues in the CDR3. The CDR3 DNA is TGCGCCAGCAGCCAAGGTGCCAGGGGAAGCTCCTACGAGCAGTACTTC. Translated: CASSQGARGSSYEQYF.

The chain combines TRBV18 with TRBJ2-2; unclear D gene. Looked up from germline, CDR1 is KGHSH and CDR2 is LQKENI. The CDR3 contains 16 residues. V gave up 6 bases and J gave up 0 bases, with 14 bases separating them. The CDR3: CASSAAPPANTGELFF. For the CDR3, the DNA is TGTGCCAGCTCGGCCGCGCCCCCCGCGAACACCGGGGAGCTGTTTTTT.

V gene TRBV18 combines with J gene TRBJ2-1; D may be TRBD1 or TRBD2 (7 bases each). The CDR3 consists of 17 residues. The V end lost 2 bases, the J end lost 0 bases, and 14 bases lay between the germline ends. Germline V gives CDR1 KGHSH, CDR2 LQKENI. CDR3 region: CASSPGEGALSYNEQFF. DNA for the CDR3: TGTGCCAGCTCACCAGGGGAGGGGGCCCTCTCCTACAATGAGCAGTTCTTC.